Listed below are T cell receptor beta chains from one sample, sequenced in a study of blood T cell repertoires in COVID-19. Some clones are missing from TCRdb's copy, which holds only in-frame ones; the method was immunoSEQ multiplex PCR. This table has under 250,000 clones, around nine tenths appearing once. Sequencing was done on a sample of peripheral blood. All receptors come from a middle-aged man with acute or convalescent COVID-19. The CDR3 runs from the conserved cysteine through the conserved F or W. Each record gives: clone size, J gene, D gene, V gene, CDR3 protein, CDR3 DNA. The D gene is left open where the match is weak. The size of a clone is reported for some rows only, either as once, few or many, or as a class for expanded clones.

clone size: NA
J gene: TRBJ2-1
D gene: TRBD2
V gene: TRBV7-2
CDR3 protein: CASSPMGLAGGNEQFF
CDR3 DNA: TGTGCCAGCAGCCCGATGGGGCTAGCGGGAGGCAATGAGCAGTTCTTC

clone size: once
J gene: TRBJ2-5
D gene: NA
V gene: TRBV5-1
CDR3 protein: CASSLVAGKETQYF
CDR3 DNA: TGCGCCAGCAGCTTGGTTGCGGGGAAAGAGACCCAGTACTTC

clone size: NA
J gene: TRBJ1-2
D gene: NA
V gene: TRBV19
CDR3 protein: CASSMGRADGYTF
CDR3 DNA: TGTGCCAGTAGTATGGGCAGGGCCGACGGCTACACCTTC

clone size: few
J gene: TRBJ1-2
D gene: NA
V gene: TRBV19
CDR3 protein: CASSIGGDGYTF
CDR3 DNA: TGTGCCAGTAGCATCGGGGGGGATGGCTACACCTTC

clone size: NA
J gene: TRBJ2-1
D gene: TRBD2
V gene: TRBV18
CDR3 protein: CASSPRGLAGLSYNEQFF
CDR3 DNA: TGTGCCAGCTCACCCAGGGGACTAGCGGGATTATCCTACAATGAGCAGTTCTTC

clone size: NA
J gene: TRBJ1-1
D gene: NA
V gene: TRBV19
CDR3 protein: CASSPPGRGTPSNTEAFF
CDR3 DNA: TGTGCCAGTAGTCCGCCAGGGAGGGGGACTCCGTCGAACACTGAAGCTTTCTTT

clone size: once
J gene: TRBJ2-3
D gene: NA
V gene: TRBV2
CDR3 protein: CASRGRGSTDTQYF
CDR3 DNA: TGTGCCAGCAGAGGGAGGGGGAGTACAGATACGCAGTATTTT

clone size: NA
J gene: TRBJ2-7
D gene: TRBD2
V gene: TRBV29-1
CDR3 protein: CSVDLGLAGSYEQYF
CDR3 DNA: TGCAGCGTTGACCTGGGACTAGCGGGCTCCTACGAGCAGTACTTC

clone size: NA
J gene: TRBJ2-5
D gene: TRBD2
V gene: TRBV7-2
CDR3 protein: CASSLRASGRGTFETQYF
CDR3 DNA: TGTGCCAGCAGCCTCCGGGCTAGCGGGAGGGGTACGTTTGAGACCCAGTACTTC

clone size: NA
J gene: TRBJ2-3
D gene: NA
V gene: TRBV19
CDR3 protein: CASSIGGDRSTDTQYF
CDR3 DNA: TGTGCCAGTAGTATAGGAGGCGACAGGTCAACAGATACGCAGTATTTT

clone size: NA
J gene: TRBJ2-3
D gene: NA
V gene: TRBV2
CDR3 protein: CASSGPWAGSADTQYF
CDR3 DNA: TGTGCCAGCAGTGGACCTTGGGCGGGGAGCGCAGATACGCAGTATTTT

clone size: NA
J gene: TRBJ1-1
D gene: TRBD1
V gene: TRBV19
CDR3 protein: CASIRTGEANTEAFF
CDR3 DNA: TGTGCCAGTATCCGGACAGGGGAAGCAAACACTGAAGCTTTCTTT

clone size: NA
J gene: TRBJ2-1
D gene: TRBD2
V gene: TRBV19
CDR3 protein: CASSRAGGFYNEQFF
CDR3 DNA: TGTGCCAGTAGTCGGGCGGGAGGCTTCTACAATGAGCAGTTCTTC

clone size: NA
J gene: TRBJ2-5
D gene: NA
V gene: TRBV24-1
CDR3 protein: CATSDLGQEETQYF
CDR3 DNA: TGTGCCACCAGTGATTTGGGCCAGGAAGAGACCCAGTACTTC

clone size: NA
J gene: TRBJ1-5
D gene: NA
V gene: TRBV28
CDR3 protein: CASSFDTTYSNQPQHF
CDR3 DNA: TGTGCCAGCAGTTTCGACACGACCTATAGCAATCAGCCCCAGCATTTT

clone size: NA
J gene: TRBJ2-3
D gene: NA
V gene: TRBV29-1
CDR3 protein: CSVDAGTSTDTQYF
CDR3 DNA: TGCAGCGTTGATGCCGGTACTAGCACAGATACGCAGTATTTT

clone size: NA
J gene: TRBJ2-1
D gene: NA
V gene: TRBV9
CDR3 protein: CASSVSQGSGEQFF
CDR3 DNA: TGTGCCAGCAGCGTTTCACAGGGTTCGGGTGAGCAGTTCTTC

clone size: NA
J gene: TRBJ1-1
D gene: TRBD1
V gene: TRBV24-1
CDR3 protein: CATSDTGTGAGAFF
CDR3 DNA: TGTGCCACCAGTGACACCGGGACAGGGGCGGGGGCTTTCTTT

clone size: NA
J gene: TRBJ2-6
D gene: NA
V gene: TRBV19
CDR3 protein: CASSTPDSLGANVLTF
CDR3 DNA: TGTGCCAGTAGTACTCCGGACTCCTTAGGGGCCAACGTCCTGACTTTC

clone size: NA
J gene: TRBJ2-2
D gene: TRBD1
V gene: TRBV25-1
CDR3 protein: CATSHSPGQGDTGELFF
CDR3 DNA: TGTGCCACCTCACACTCCCCGGGACAGGGAGACACCGGGGAGCTGTTTTTT

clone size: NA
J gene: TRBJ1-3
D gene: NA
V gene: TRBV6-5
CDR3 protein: CASSSATESGNTIYF
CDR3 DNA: TGTGCCAGCAGTTCGGCGACAGAGTCTGGAAACACCATATATTTT

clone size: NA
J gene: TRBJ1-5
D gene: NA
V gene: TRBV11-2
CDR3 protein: CASSLGGSGFPQHF
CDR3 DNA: TGTGCCAGCAGCTTAGGTGGGTCAGGATTCCCCCAGCATTTT

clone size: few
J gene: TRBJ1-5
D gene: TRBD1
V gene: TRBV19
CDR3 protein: CASIGGQGASNNQPQHF
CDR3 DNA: TGTGCCAGTATAGGGGGACAGGGGGCTTCCAACAATCAGCCCCAGCATTTT

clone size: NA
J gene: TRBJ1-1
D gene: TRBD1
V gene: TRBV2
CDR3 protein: CASKRTGADSEAFF
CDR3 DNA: TGTGCCAGCAAAAGGACAGGGGCAGATTCTGAAGCTTTCTTT

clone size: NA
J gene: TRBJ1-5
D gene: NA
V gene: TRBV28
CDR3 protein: CASASDQPQHF
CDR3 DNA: TGTGCCAGCGCATCGGATCAGCCCCAGCATTTT

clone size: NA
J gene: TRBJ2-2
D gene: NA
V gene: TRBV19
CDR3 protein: CASSIGQGNTGELFF
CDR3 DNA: TGTGCCAGTAGTATTGGTCAGGGGAACACCGGGGAGCTGTTTTTT

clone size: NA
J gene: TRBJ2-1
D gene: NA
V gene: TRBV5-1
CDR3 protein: CASRGAGDNEQFF
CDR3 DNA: TGCGCCAGCAGGGGGGCGGGGGACAATGAGCAGTTCTTC

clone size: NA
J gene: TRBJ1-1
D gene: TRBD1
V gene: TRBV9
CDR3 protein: CASSVLRGRRTEAFF
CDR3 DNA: TGTGCCAGCAGCGTCCTCAGGGGGCGGAGGACTGAAGCTTTCTTT

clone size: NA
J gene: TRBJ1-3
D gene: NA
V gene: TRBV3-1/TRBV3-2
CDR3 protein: CASSQVMGAVYF
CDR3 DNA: TGTGCCAGCAGCCAAGTCATGGGGGCGGTATATTTT

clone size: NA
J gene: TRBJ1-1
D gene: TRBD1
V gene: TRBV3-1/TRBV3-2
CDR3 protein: CASSHHRGVLPMNTEAFF
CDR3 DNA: TGTGCCAGCAGCCACCACAGGGGAGTGCTTCCAATGAACACTGAAGCTTTCTTT

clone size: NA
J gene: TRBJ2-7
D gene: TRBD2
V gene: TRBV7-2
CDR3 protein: CASSLDAGGPREQYF
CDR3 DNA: TGTGCCAGCAGCCTAGATGCGGGAGGGCCGCGGGAGCAGTACTTC

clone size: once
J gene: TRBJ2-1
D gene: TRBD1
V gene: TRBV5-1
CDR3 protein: CASSVAGGRNEQFF
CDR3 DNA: TGCGCCAGCAGTGTGGCAGGGGGCCGGAATGAGCAGTTCTTC

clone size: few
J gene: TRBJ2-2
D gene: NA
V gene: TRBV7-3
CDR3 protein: CASSLYSRTGELFF
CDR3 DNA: TGTGCCAGCAGCTTATACAGCCGCACCGGGGAGCTGTTTTTT

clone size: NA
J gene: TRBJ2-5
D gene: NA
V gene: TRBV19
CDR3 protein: CASSIQEGTIETQYF
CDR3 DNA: TGTGCCAGTAGTATTCAGGAGGGGACGATCGAGACCCAGTACTTC

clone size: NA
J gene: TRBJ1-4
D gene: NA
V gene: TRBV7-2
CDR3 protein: CASSHTAGANEKLFF
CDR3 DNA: TGTGCCAGCAGCCATACCGCAGGGGCAAATGAAAAACTGTTTTTT

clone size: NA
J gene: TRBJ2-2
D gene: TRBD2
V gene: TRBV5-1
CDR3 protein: CASRTTLAATGELFF
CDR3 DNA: TGCGCCAGCAGGACTACTCTAGCGGCTACCGGGGAGCTGTTTTTT

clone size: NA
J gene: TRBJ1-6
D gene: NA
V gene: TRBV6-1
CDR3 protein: CASSEAHGGGAYNSPLHF
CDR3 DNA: TGTGCCAGCAGTGAAGCCCATGGAGGAGGAGCCTATAATTCACCCCTCCACTTT

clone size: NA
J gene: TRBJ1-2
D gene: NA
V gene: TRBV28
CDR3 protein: CASSSARRLYGYTF
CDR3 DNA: TGTGCCAGCAGTTCAGCAAGAAGACTCTATGGCTACACCTTC

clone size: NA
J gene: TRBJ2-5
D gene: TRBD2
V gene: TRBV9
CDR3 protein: CASSVWGAGARETQYF
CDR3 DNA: TGTGCCAGCAGCGTGTGGGGAGCGGGAGCGCGAGAGACCCAGTACTTC

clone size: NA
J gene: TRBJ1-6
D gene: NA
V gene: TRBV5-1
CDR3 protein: CASSRDTWDNSPLHF
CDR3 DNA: TGCGCCAGCAGCCGGGACACCTGGGATAATTCACCCCTCCACTTT

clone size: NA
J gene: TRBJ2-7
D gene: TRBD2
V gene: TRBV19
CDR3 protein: CASSIRGLAGSSYEQYF
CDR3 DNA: TGTGCCAGTAGTATAAGGGGACTAGCGGGATCCTCCTACGAGCAGTACTTC

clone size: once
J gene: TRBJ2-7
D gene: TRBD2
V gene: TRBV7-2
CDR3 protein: CASSSRDYLYEQYF
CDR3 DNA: TGTGCCAGCAGCTCCCGGGACTATCTGTACGAGCAGTACTTC

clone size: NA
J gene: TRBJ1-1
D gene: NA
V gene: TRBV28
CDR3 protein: CASSQRHSPEAFF
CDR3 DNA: TGTGCCAGCAGTCAAAGACACAGTCCTGAAGCTTTCTTT

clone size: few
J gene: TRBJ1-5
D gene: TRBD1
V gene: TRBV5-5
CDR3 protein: CASSPGQGALDNQPQHF
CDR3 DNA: TGTGCCAGCAGCCCGGGACAGGGGGCCTTGGACAATCAGCCCCAGCATTTT

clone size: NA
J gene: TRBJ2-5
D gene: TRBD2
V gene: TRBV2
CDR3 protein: CASSGRGLAGGSQETQYF
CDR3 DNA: TGTGCCAGCAGTGGACGAGGCCTAGCGGGGGGATCTCAAGAGACCCAGTACTTC

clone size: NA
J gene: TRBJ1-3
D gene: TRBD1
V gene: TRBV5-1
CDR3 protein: CASSPGTGFFGNTIYF
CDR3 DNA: TGCGCCAGCAGCCCCGGGACAGGGTTTTTTGGAAACACCATATATTTT

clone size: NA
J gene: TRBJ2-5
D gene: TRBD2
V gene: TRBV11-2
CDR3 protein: CASSSLAGGGQTQYF
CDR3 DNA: TGTGCCAGCAGCTCCCTAGCGGGGGGGGGCCAGACCCAGTACTTC

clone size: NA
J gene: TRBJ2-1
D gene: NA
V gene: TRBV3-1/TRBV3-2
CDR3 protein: CASSQLAVGSYNEQFF
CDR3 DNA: TGTGCCAGCAGCCAGTTAGCGGTCGGCTCCTACAATGAGCAGTTCTTC

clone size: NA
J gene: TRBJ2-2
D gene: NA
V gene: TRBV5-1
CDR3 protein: CASSRRDSYSGELFF
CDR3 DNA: TGCGCCAGCAGCAGGCGGGACAGTTACTCGGGGGAGCTGTTTTTT

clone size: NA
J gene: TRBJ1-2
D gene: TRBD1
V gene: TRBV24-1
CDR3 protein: CATSDSRRTGLYGYTF
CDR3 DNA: TGTGCCACCAGTGATTCCCGGCGGACAGGGCTCTATGGCTACACCTTC

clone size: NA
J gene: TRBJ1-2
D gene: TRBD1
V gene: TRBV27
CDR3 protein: CASRGTGARGGYTF
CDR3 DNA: TGTGCCAGCAGGGGGACAGGGGCGCGTGGTGGCTACACCTTC

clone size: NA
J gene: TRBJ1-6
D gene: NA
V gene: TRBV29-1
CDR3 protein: CSVLQGPSSPLHF
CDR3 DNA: TGCAGCGTCCTCCAGGGGCCCAGTTCACCCCTCCACTTT

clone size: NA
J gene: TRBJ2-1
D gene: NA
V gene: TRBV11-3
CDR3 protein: CASSLGGSSYNEQFF
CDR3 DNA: TGTGCCAGCAGCTTAGGGGGCAGCTCCTACAATGAGCAGTTCTTC

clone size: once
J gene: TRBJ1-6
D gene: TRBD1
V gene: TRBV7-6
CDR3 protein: CASSSTGTGVSPLHF
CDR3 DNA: TGTGCCAGCAGCTCCACCGGGACAGGGGTTTCACCCCTCCACTTT

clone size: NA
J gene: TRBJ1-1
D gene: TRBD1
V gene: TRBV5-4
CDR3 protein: CASSLEGGRTEAFF
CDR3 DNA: TGTGCCAGCAGCTTGGAAGGGGGCCGTACTGAAGCTTTCTTT

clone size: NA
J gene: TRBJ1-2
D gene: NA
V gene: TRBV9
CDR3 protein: CASSVATGRVNYGYTF
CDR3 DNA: TGTGCCAGCAGCGTAGCTACGGGGAGAGTTAACTATGGCTACACCTTC

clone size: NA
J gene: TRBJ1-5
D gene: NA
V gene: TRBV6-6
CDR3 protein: CASRDSYNQPQHF
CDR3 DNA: TGTGCCAGCAGAGACAGTTACAATCAGCCCCAGCATTTT

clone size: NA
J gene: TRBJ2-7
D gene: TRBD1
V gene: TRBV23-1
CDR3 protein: CASSHFGTGNGEQYF
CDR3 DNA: TGCGCCAGCAGTCATTTTGGGACAGGGAATGGCGAGCAGTACTTC